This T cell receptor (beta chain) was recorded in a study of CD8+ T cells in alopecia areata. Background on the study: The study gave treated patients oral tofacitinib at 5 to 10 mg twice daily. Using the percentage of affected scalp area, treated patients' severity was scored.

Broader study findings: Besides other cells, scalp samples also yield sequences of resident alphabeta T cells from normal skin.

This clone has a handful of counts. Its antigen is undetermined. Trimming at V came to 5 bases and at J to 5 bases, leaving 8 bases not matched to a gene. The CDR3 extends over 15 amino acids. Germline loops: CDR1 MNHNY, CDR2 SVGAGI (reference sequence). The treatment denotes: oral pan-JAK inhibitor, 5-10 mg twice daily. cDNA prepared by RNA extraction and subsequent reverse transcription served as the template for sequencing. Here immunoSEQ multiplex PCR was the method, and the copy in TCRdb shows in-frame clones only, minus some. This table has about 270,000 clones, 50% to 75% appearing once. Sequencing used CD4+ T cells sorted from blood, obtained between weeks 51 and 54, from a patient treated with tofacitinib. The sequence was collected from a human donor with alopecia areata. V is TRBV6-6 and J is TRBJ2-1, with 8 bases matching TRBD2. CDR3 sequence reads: CASSGLRGVNNEQFF. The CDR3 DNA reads TGTGCCAGCAGTGGCTTGCGGGGGGTGAACAATGAGCAGTTCTTC.